This TCR beta chain was obtained from a study of blood T cell repertoires in COVID-19. The CDR3 totals 16 residues. Trimming took off 0 bases at V and 3 bases at J, with 12 bases between the two ends. CDR1 and CDR2 (germline): SGHRS, YFSETQ. TCRdb's table, derived via immunoSEQ multiplex PCR, lists solely in-frame clones and lacks some. The repertoire consists of under 95,000 clones, with more than 75% occurring once and the leading ten covering approximately 1.2%. This clone appeared a few times. The receptor's source is a woman older than 75 with acute or convalescent COVID-19. The rearrangement uses TRBV5-1 and TRBJ2-2, with a possible D match to TRBD2 (5 bases). The sequenced sample was peripheral blood. CDR3 in amino acids: CASSLAGNSDTGELFF. The CDR3 DNA reads TGCGCCAGCAGCTTGGCCGGGAACAGCGACACCGGGGAGCTGTTTTTT. The full variable domain, rest sourced from reference TRBV5-1 and TRBJ2-2, is KAGVTQTPRYLIKTRGQQVTLSCSPISGHRSVSWYQQTPGQGLQFLFEYFSETQRNKGNFPGRFSGRQFSNSRSEMNVSTLELGDSALYLCASSLAGNSDTGELFFGEGSRLTVL.